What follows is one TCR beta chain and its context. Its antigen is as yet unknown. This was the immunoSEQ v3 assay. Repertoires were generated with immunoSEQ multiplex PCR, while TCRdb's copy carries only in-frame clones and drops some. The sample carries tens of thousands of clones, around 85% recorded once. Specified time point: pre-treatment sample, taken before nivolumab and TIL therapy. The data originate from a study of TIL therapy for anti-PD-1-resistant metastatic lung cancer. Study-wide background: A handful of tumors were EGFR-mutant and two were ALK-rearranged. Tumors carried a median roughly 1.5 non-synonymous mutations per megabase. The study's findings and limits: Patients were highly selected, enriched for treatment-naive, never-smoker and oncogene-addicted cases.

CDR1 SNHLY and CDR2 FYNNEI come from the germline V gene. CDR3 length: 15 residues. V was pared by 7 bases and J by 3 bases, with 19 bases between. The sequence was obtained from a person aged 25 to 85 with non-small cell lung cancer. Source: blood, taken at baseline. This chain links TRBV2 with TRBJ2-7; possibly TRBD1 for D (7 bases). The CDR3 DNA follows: TGTGCCAGCACCCTTGGGGGGACAGTCCTCTACGAGCAGTACTTC. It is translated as CASTLGGTVLYEQYF.